This T cell receptor (beta chain) was found in a study of spatial heterogeneity in lung cancer. Overall study findings and caveats: Higher tumor mutation counts went along with higher counts of expanded intratumoral alpha and beta TCRs.

This clonotype was found many times. Its target is not known. A distinct unique molecular identifier was carried by each TCR cDNA molecule. TCRdb fed the 5' RACE reads into MiXCR, producing one record per CDR3 protein. Of around 100,000 distinct CDR3 sequences listed, 4.4% were seen once; the top ten hold 21%. Documented time point: sample taken at primary tumor resection. There were around 72 donors, all of them untreated patients with early-stage non-small cell lung cancer. Whole RNA, isolated from tumor, nontumor lung or frozen PBMC, was sequenced without prior sorting. The germline V gene has CDR1 SQVTM and CDR2 ANQGSEA. The CDR3 totals 13 residues. The trim removed 2 bases at V and 1 base at J, leaving 0 bases unmatched.

The genes are TRBV29-1 and TRBJ2-3, with TRBD2 matching 7 bases. Source: lung tumor tissue, taken at surgery. This TCR derives from a male donor with early-stage non-small cell lung cancer. DNA of the CDR3: TGCAGCGTTGAACTAGCGGGCACAGATACGCAGTATTTT. Its protein is CSVELAGTDTQYF.